One sample yielded the 5 T cell receptor beta chains listed below, sequenced in a study of identifying expanded T cells in peripheral blood. Libraries were prepared by immunoSEQ multiplex PCR; TCRdb keeps only in-frame clonotypes and omits some of them. The table shows tens of thousands of clones, with about 91% occurring only once. Specimen: blood. The origin of the receptors is a person aged 18 to 69 in good health.

The rearrangement joins TRBV5-5 to TRBJ1-1, with 7 bases fitting TRBD1. Trimming cost V 4 bases and J 5 bases; bases outside gene matches: 8. This CDR3 region has 14 residues. The germline gives CDR1 SGHKS, CDR2 YYEKEE (reference sequence). The CDR3 protein is CASSPSGRGTEAFF. CDR3 nucleotides: TGTGCCAGCAGCCCCTCGGGCAGGGGGACTGAAGCTTTCTTT.

The gene calls are TRBV2 and TRBJ2-3, with 8 positions matching TRBD2. Germline V gene data show CDR1 as SNHLY and CDR2 as FYNNEI. This CDR3 has 15 amino acids. CDR3 residues: CASCSTGGGTDTQYF. In DNA form, the CDR3 reads TGTGCTTCCTGCTCTACGGGAGGGGGCACAGATACGCAGTATTTT.

CDR3 in DNA: TGTGCCACCAGCCCCGCGCCGGGAAGGCGAAGTGAAAAACTGTTTTTT. Protein product: CATSPAPGRRSEKLFF. The V and J genes are TRBV15 and TRBJ1-4; D unclear. The CDR3 extends over 16 amino acids. Germline V CDR1 and CDR2: LNHNV, YYDKDF (reference sequence). Trimming removed 5 bases from V and 7 bases from J, with 20 bases in between.

This chain links TRBV9 with TRBJ2-1; 11 positions match TRBD2. This CDR3 spans 16 amino acids. V lost 5 bases to trimming and J lost 3 bases; unmatched junction nucleotides: 7. CDR1 SGDLS and CDR2 YYNGEE come from the germline V gene. The CDR3 coding sequence is TGTGCCAGCAGTGCGACCGGGACTAGCGGCTACAATGAGCAGTTCTTC. It yields the protein CASSATGTSGYNEQFF.

The chain uses TRBV7-2 and TRBJ1-2; 7 bases are shared with TRBD1. Germline V gene sequence: CDR1 SGHTA, CDR2 FQGNSA. Trimming removed 7 bases from V and 5 bases from J; junction bases left unmatched: 7. The CDR3 contains 13 residues. The DNA for the CDR3 is TGTGCCAGCACACCGACAGGGAAATATGGCTACACCTTC. Its translation: CASTPTGKYGYTF.